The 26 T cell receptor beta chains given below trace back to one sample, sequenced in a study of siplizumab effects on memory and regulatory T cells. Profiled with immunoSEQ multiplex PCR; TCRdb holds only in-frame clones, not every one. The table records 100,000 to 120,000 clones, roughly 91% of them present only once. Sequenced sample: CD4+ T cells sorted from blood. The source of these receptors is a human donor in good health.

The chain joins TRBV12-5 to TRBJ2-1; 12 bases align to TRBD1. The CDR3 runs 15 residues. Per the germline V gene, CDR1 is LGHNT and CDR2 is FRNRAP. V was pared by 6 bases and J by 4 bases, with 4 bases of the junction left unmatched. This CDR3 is CASGPGQGAYNEQFF. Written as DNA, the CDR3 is TGTGCTAGTGGGCCGGGACAGGGGGCTTACAATGAGCAGTTCTTC.

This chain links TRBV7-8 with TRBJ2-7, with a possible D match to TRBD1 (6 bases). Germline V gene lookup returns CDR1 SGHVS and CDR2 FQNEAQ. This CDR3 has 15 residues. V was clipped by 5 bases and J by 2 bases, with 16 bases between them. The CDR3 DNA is TGTGCCAGCAGCCCTTTACCGGGACAAGCCTACGAGCAGTACTTC. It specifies CASSPLPGQAYEQYF.

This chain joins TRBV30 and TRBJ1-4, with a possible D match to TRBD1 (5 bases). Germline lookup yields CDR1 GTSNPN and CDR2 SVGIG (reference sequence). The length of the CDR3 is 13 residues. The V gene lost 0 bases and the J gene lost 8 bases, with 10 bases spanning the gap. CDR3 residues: CAWSVLQAEKLFF. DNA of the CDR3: TGTGCCTGGAGTGTACTACAGGCGGAAAAACTGTTTTTT.

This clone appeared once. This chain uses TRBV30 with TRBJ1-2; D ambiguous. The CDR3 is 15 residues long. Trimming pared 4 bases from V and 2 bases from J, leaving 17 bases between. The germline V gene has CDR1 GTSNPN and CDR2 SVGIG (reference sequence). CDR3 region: CAWIFGPKGNYGYTF. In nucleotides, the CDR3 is TGTGCCTGGATATTCGGACCGAAGGGCAACTATGGCTACACCTTC.

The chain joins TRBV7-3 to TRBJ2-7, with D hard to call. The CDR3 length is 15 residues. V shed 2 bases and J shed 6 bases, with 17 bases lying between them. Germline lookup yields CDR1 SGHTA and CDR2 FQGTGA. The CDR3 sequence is CASSLVVAAVGEQYF. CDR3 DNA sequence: TGTGCCAGCAGCTTAGTGGTAGCTGCGGTGGGCGAGCAGTACTTC.

The CDR3 nucleotides read TGTGCCAGCAGCCATAGCAATCAGCCCCAGCATTTT. Translating gives CASSHSNQPQHF. The chain employs TRBV7-2 and TRBJ1-5, with unresolved D. CDR1 is SGHTA, CDR2 FQGNSA, per germline. The CDR3 extends over 12 amino acids. V lost 5 bases and J 0 bases, leaving 2 bases between the germline ends.

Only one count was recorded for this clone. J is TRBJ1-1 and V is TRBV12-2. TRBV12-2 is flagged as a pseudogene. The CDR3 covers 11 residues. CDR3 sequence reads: CASRYRKGAFF. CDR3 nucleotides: TGTGCAAGTCGCTATCGAAAGGGAGCTTTCTTT.

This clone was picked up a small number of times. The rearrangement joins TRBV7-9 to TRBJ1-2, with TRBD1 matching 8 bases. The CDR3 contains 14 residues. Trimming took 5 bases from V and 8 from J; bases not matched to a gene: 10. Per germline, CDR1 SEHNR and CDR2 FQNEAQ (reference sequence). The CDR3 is CASSPTNRGEGYTF. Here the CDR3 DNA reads TGTGCCAGCAGCCCCACCAACAGGGGGGAAGGCTACACCTTC.

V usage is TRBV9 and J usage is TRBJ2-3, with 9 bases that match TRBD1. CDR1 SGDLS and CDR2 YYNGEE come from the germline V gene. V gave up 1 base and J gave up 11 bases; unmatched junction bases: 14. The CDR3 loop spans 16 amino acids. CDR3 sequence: CASSVSATGGEKEQYF. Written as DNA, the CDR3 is TGTGCCAGCAGCGTATCAGCGACAGGGGGGGAGAAGGAGCAGTATTTT. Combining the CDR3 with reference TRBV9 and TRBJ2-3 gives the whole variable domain DSGVTQTPKHLITATGQRVTLRCSPRSGDLSVYWYQQSLDQGLQFLIQYYNGEERAKGNILERFSAQQFPDLHSELNLSSLELGDSALYFCASSVSATGGEKEQYFGPGTRLTVL.

The CDR3 sequence is CASTQTSGAYNEQFF. In DNA form, the CDR3 reads TGTGCCAGCACGCAAACTAGCGGGGCGTACAATGAGCAGTTCTTC. The rearrangement uses TRBV2 and TRBJ2-1, with TRBD2 matching over 10 bases. The V gene end was trimmed by 7 bases and the J gene end by 4 bases; junction bases not matched to a gene: 7. Per the germline V gene, CDR1 is SNHLY and CDR2 is FYNNEI. CDR3 length equals 15 residues.

CDR3 region: CASRFSATWFF. The DNA for the CDR3 is TGTGCCAGCAGGTTCTCCGCAACCTGGTTCTTC. V and J are TRBV2 and TRBJ2-1; no clear D gene. The CDR3 runs to 11 residues. Between the trimmed V and J ends, which lost 6 bases and 15 bases, there was a span of 15 bases. Germline CDR1 reads SNHLY; CDR2 reads FYNNEI. Filled out from reference TRBV2 and TRBJ2-1, the complete variable domain reads EPEVTQTPSHQVTQMGQEVILRCVPISNHLYFYWYRQILGQKVEFLVSFYNNEISEKSEIFDDQFSVERPDGSNFTLKIRSTKLEDSAMYFCASRFSATWFFGPGTRLTVL.

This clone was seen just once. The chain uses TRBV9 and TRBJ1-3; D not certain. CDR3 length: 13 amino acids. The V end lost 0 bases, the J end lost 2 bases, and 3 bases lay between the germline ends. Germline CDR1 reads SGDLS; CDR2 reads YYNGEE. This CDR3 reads CASSVAAGNTIYF. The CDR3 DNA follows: TGTGCCAGCAGCGTAGCTGCTGGAAACACCATATATTTT.

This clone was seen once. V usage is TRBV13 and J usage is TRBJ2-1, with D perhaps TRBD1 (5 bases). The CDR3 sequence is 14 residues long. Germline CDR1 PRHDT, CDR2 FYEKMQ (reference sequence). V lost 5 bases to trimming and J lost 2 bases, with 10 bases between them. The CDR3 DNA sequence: TGTGCCAGCAGCCCAGGGTTCCCCTACAATGAGCAGTTCTTC. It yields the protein CASSPGFPYNEQFF.

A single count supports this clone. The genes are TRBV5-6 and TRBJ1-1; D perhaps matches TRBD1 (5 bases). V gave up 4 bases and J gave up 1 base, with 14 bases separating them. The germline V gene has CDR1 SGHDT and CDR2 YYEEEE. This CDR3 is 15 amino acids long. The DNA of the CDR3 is TGTGCCAGCAGCGAGGGACCGCTAACGAACACTGAAGCTTTCTTT. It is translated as CASSEGPLTNTEAFF.

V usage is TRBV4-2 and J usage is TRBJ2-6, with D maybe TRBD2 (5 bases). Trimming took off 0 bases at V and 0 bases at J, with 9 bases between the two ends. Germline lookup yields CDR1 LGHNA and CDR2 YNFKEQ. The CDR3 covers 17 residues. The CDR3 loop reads CASSQDGENSGANVLTF. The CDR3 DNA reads TGTGCCAGCAGCCAAGATGGGGAGAACTCTGGGGCCAACGTCCTGACTTTC.

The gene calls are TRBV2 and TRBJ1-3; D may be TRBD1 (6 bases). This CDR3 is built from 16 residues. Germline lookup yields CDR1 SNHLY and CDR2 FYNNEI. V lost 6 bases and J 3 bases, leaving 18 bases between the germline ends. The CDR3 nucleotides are TGTGCCAGCAGAGGTGAAAACAGGGACGGTGGAAACACCATATATTTT. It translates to CASRGENRDGGNTIYF. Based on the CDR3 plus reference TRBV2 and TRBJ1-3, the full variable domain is EPEVTQTPSHQVTQMGQEVILRCVPISNHLYFYWYRQILGQKVEFLVSFYNNEISEKSEIFDDQFSVERPDGSNFTLKIRSTKLEDSAMYFCASRGENRDGGNTIYFGEGSWLTVV.

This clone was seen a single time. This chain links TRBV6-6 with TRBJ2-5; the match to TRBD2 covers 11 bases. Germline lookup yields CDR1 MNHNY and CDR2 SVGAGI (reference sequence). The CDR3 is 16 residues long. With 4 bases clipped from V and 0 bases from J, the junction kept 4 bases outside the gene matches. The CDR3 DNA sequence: TGTGCCAGCAGTTCACCTAGCGGGGGGTACCAAGAGACCCAGTACTTC. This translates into CASSSPSGGYQETQYF.

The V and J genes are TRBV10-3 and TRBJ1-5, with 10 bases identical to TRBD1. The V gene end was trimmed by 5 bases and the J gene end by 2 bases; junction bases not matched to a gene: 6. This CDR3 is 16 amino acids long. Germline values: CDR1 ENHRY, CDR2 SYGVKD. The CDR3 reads CAISQYGTGGNQPQHF. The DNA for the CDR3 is TGTGCCATCAGTCAATACGGGACAGGGGGCAATCAGCCCCAGCATTTT.

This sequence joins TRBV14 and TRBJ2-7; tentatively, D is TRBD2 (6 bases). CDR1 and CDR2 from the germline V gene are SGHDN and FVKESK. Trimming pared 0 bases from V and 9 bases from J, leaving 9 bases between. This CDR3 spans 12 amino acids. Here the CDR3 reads CASSQDLGGQYF. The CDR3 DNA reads TGTGCCAGCAGCCAAGATTTGGGAGGGCAGTACTTC.

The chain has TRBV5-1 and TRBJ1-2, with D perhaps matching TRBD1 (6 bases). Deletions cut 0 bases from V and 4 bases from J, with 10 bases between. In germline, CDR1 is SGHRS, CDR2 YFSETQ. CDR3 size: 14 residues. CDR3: CASSLGTAFYGYTF. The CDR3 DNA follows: TGCGCCAGCAGCTTGGGGACAGCCTTCTATGGCTACACCTTC.

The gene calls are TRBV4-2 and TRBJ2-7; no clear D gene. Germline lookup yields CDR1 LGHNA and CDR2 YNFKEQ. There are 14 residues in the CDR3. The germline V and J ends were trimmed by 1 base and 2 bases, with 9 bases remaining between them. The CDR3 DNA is TGTGCCAGCAGCCAAGTTGAGACCCCCTACGAGCAGTACTTC. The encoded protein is CASSQVETPYEQYF.

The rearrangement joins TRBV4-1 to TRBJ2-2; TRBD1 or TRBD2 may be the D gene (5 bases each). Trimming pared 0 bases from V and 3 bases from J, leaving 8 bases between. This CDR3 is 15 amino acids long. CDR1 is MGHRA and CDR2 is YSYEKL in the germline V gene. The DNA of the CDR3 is TGCGCCAGCAGCCAAGAGAGGGGACACACCGGGGAGCTGTTTTTT. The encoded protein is CASSQERGHTGELFF.

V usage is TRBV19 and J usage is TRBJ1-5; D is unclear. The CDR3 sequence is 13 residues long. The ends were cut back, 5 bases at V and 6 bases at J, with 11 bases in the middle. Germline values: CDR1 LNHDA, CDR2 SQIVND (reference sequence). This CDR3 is CASSWGVGQPQHF. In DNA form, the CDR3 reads TGTGCCAGTAGTTGGGGTGTAGGTCAGCCCCAGCATTTT.

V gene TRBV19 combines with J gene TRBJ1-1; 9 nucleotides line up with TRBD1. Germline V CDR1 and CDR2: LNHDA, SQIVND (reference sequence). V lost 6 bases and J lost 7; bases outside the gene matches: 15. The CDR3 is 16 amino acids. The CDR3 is CASSKLQGADRSEAFF. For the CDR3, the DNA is TGTGCCAGTAGCAAACTACAGGGGGCAGACCGTAGTGAAGCTTTCTTT.

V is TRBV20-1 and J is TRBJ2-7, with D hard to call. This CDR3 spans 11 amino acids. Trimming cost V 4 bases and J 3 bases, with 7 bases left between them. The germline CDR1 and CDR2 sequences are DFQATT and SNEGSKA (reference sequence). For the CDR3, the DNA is TGCAGTGCTATTAGTAACTACGAGCAGTACTTC. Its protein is CSAISNYEQYF.

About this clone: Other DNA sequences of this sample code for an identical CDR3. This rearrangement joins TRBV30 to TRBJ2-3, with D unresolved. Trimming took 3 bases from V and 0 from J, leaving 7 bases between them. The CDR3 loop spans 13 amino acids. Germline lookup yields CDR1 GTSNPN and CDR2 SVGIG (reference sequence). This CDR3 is CAWSVGSTDTQYF. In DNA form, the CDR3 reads TGTGCCTGGAGCGTGGGGAGCACAGATACGCAGTATTTT.